Shown below are 22 T cell receptor beta chains from a single sample sequenced in a study of monozygotic twins with inflammatory bowel disease. TCRdb derives one entry per CDR3 protein from the 5' RACE reads, leaving out DNA. The data show about 140,000 distinct CDR3 sequences, and the top ten clones hold more than 1%. The sequenced sample consisted of blood. The receptors come from a human donor with ulcerative colitis or Crohn's disease, or a healthy co-twin of an affected twin (not recorded which).

The rearrangement joins TRBV6-1 to TRBJ2-1; checking the TCRdb D call of TRBD2 is not possible without DNA. Germline CDR1 reads MNHNS; CDR2 reads SASEGT. The CDR3 length is 15 residues. The CDR3 loop reads CASSPRLAGDNEQFF.

The rearrangement links TRBV10-3 to TRBJ2-1. Germline lookup yields CDR1 ENHRY and CDR2 SYGVKD. This CDR3 comprises 15 residues. Here the CDR3 reads CAISESGSSYNEQFF.

V and J are TRBV6-6 and TRBJ2-3. Germline V CDR1 and CDR2: MNHNY, SVGAGI (reference sequence). The CDR3 extends over 11 amino acids. The CDR3 is CASSAIDTQYF.

The rearrangement links TRBV28 to TRBJ2-1; there is no DNA to check the TCRdb D call of TRBD2. This CDR3 comprises 14 residues. Germline values: CDR1 MDHEN, CDR2 SYDVKM. The CDR3 loop is CASSLPFGSNEQFF.

The chain has TRBV5-1 and TRBJ1-1; TCRdb's D call of TRBD1 is untestable without DNA. CDR1 is SGHRS, CDR2 YFSETQ, per germline. The length of the CDR3 is 15 residues. The CDR3 spells CASSLRGQGNTEAFF.

The chain is built from TRBV30 and TRBJ2-5. Germline V gene data show CDR1 as GTSNPN and CDR2 as SVGIG (reference sequence). The CDR3 is made up of 15 amino acids. CDR3 sequence: CAWSVLGGYQETQYF.

This chain uses TRBV25-1 with TRBJ2-5; the TCRdb D gene call, TRBD2, has no DNA to confirm it. The length of the CDR3 is 19 residues. Germline assignment: CDR1 MGHDK and CDR2 SYGVNS. The CDR3 here is CASSSRIGTSVLKAETQYF.

The chain combines TRBV12-3 or TRBV12-4 with TRBJ1-2; TCRdb proposes TRBD1, but this gene call is untestable without DNA. The length of the CDR3 is 15 residues. Here the CDR3 reads CASSSPTGWVYGYTF.

J is TRBJ1-5 and V is TRBV2. From germline, CDR1 is SNHLY and CDR2 FYNNEI. CDR3 length: 13 amino acids. CDR3 residues: CASREYSNQPQHF.

This rearrangement joins TRBV20-1 to TRBJ2-2; there is no DNA to check the TCRdb D call of TRBD1. This CDR3 region has 15 residues. Germline values: CDR1 DFQATT, CDR2 SNEGSKA (reference sequence). The CDR3 sequence is CSARSSRGPTGELFF.

The genes are TRBV30 and TRBJ1-2; without DNA, the TCRdb call of TRBD1 cannot be checked. This CDR3 has 13 residues. The germline CDR1 and CDR2 sequences are GTSNPN and SVGIG (reference sequence). The CDR3 here is CAWRGQGSAGYTF.

V gene TRBV4-2 combines with J gene TRBJ1-1; the D call of TRBD1 rests on TCRdb alone, since no DNA is present to check it. Germline V gives CDR1 LGHNA, CDR2 YNFKEQ. The CDR3 covers 16 residues. The CDR3 here is CASSSGTGYLNTEAFF.

The chain joins TRBV20-1 to TRBJ2-7; TCRdb outputs TRBD1, but without DNA this stays unchecked. Germline CDR1 DFQATT, CDR2 SNEGSKA (reference sequence). This CDR3 is 14 amino acids long. CDR3 sequence: CSARPEDSHYEQYF.

J is TRBJ2-2 and V is TRBV7-9; with no DNA, the TCRdb D assignment of TRBD1 cannot be verified. Germline V CDR1 and CDR2: SEHNR, FQNEAQ (reference sequence). The CDR3 spans 17 residues. The CDR3 loop reads CASSRDRAFANTGELFF. The full variable domain, with the rest looked up from reference TRBV7-9 and TRBJ2-2, is DTGVSQNPRHKITKRGQNVTFRCDPISEHNRLYWYRQTLGQGPEFLTYFQNEAQLEKSRLLSDRFSAERPKGSFSTLEIQRTEQGDSAMYLCASSRDRAFANTGELFFGEGSRLTVL.

The chain is built from TRBV14 and TRBJ2-1; the TRBD1 assignment by TCRdb is unverifiable without DNA. The CDR3 loop spans 17 amino acids. Looked up from germline, CDR1 is SGHDN and CDR2 is FVKESK. The CDR3 sequence: CASSQLPGQGNYNEQFF.

The chain employs TRBV5-6 and TRBJ2-7; TCRdb gives TRBD1 as the D gene, but with no DNA this cannot be confirmed. The V gene's germline CDR1 is SGHDT and CDR2 YYEEEE. The CDR3 sequence is 17 residues long. CDR3 loop: CASSLVLRTGATYEQYF.

V gene TRBV6-2 or TRBV6-3 combines with J gene TRBJ1-4. CDR1 and CDR2 from the germline V gene are MNHEY and SVGEGT. The CDR3 runs 16 residues. This chain's CDR3 is CASRTVTGATNEKLFF.

The chain couples TRBV27 to TRBJ2-1; TCRdb calls TRBD1, which cannot be checked without DNA. The CDR3 is 16 residues long. Germline values: CDR1 MNHEY, CDR2 SMNVEV (reference sequence). This CDR3 reads CASSSPRVTSYNEQFF.

The CDR3 region is CASSEYFRTGGTADTQYF. The rearrangement uses TRBV25-1 and TRBJ2-3; TCRdb selects TRBD1, and the lack of DNA leaves this call unchecked. The CDR3 runs 18 residues. Germline CDR1 is MGHDK and CDR2 is SYGVNS. The variable domain in full, with the rest retrieved from reference TRBV25-1 and TRBJ2-3, is EADIYQTPRYLVIGTGKKITLECSQTMGHDKMYWYQQDPGMELHLIHYSYGVNSTEKGDLSSESTVSRIRTEHFPLTLESARPSHTSQYLCASSEYFRTGGTADTQYFGPGTRLTVL.

The chain joins TRBV27 to TRBJ2-4; absent DNA, TCRdb's TRBD2 call cannot be checked. In germline, CDR1 is MNHEY, CDR2 SMNVEV (reference sequence). The CDR3 is made up of 13 amino acids. The CDR3 loop reads CASSWTSGDIQYF.

This chain joins TRBV11-1 and TRBJ2-1; TCRdb's D call of TRBD2 is untestable without DNA. There are 18 residues in the CDR3. The germline gives CDR1 SGHAT, CDR2 FQDESV (reference sequence). The CDR3 spells CASSLASLAGETYNEQFF.

The rearrangement links TRBV7-9 to TRBJ1-4; TCRdb's D call of TRBD1 is untestable without DNA. Germline lookup yields CDR1 SEHNR and CDR2 FQNEAQ (reference sequence). CDR3 length: 16 residues. CDR3 residues: CASSHRKGAPDEKLFF.